A single TCR beta chain is shown here with its context. The Seattle patients, enrolled during active infection, were followed longitudinally. These data originate in a study of blood T cell repertoires in COVID-19. Study summary: Italy, Spain and the United States were the sources of the convalescent and acute COVID-19 samples.

The authors' processing: Reference gene primer amplification gave nucleated cell count estimates. Assay used: immunoSEQ multiplex PCR; TCRdb lists only in-frame clones, some missing. V and J calls and clone size follow that table, whereas D and trimming were derived from the DNA. The table records tens of thousands of clones, 84% of them present only once. V was pared by 8 bases and J by 2 bases, with 16 bases between. The CDR3 runs 14 residues. Germline assignment: CDR1 ENHRY and CDR2 SYGVKD. The chain is built from TRBV10-3 and TRBJ2-7; tentatively, D is TRBD1 (5 bases). This TCR was sampled from a man aged 45-65 years with COVID-19, enrolled during active disease. Sequenced input: peripheral blood. CDR3 nucleotide sequence: TGTGCCATCGCCGCCAGGGAATCGACCTACGAGCAGTACTTC. Protein product: CAIAARESTYEQYF.